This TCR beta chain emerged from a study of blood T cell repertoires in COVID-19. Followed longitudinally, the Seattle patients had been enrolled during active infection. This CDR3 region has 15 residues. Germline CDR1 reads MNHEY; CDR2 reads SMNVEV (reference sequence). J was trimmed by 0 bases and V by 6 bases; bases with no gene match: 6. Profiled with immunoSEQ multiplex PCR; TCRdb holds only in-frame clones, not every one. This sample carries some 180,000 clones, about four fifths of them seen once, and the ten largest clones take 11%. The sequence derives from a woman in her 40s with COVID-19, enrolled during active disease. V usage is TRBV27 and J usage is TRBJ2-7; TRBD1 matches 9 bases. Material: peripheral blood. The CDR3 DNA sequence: TGTGCCAGCAGAGAGCGACAGGGGGACTCCTACGAGCAGTACTTC. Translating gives CASRERQGDSYEQYF.